This TCR beta chain appears in the sequencing data of a study of vaccination effects on CD4 cells after COVID-19. Clones were read by immunoSEQ multiplex PCR, and TCRdb kept only the in-frame ones, dropping some. Found here are about 24,000 clones, around 67% of them singletons; the top ten hold 7% to 10%. Viral peptide pools were used in the ViraFEST assay to expand antigen-specific CD4+ T cells, and sequencing came afterward. The culture ran for roughly ten days, and then CD4+ T cells were isolated. The participants, recipients of two vaccine doses, got either BNT162b2 or mRNA-1273. Each culture had half its medium swapped for IL-2 medium on days 3 and 7. A word on this clone: Its target is unknown.

The TCR sequence derives from a human donor who received a COVID-19 vaccine. The sample consisted of CD4+ T cells from PBMCs cultured with SARS-CoV-2 spike peptides, taken after COVID-19 vaccination.

The CDR3 coding sequence is TGTGCCAGCAGTTTAGGTCTCAGCTACGAGCAGTACTTC. Translated, it gives CASSLGLSYEQYF. The chain joins TRBV12-3 or TRBV12-4 to TRBJ2-7; D uncertain. Deletions cut 1 base from V and 3 bases from J, with 7 bases between. CDR3 length: 13 amino acids.